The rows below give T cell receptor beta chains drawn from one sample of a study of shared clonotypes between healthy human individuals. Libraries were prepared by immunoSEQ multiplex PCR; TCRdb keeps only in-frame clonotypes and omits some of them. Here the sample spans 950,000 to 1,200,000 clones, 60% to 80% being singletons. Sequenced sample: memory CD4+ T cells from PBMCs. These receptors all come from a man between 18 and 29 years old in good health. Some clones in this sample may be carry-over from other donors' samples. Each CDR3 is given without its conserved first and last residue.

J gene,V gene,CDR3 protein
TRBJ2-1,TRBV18,ASSPGLAGSYNEQF
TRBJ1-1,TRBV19,ASSIEGGAGEAF
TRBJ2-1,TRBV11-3,ASSFGGPNYNEQF
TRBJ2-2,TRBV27,ASSLWGLAGGVTGELF
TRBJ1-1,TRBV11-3,ASSFGGDHTEAF
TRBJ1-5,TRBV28,ASSLLNLSGQPQH
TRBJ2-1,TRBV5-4,ASSLDDYNEQF
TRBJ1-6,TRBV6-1,ASSSNRDSPLH
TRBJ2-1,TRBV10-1,ASSEDFRREQF
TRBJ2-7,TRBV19,ASSIRGLSGEQY
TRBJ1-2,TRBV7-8,ASSSGSGTVHGYT
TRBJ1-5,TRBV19,ASSGQINQPQH
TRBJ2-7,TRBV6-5,ASGPGLAGVYEQY
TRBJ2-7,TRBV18,ASSPPNSAGSHEQY
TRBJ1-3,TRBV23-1,ASSQPDSGRTPPAGNTIY
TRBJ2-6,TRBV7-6,ASSSPGSGANVLT
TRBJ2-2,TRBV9,ASSVAVSGELF
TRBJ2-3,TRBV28,ASTLGTAASTDTQY
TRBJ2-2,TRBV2,ASSLDSIGNTGELF
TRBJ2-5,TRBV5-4,ASSTHRDLGTQY
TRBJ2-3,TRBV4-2,ASSRDLAQNTDTQY
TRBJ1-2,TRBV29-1,SAEGRGLNYGYT
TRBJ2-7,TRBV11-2,ASSSPRTGPGTD
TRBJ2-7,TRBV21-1,ASSKVREDIREQY
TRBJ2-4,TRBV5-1,ASSWTGGDNIQY
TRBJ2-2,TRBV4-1,ASSQDPRLAGWSGELF
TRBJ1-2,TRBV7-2,ASSLVRGHGYT
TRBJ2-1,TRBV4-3,ASSQVAVGNNEQF
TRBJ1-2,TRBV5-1,ASGAGTNYGYT
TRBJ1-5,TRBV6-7,ASSYPKGHRVLNQPQH
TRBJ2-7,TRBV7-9,ASSLGAGGPEQY
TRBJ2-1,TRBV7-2,ASSLVSSASYNEQF
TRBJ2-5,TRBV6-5,ASSYPQETQY
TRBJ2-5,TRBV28,ASSLWDVPTQY
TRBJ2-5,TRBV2,ASIPRGPKETQY
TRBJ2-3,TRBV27,ASSLMSTSPQY
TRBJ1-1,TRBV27,ASSLAENTEAF
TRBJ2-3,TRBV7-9,ASNRGLADTDTQY
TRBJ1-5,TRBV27,ASRTYNQPQH
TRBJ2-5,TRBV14,ASSHSQLIVETQY